The text below deals with one T cell receptor (beta chain). This sample was taken from a study of cytotoxic CD8 clonotypes in ibrutinib-treated CLL. Overall study context: Across the patients, roughly 10 were relapsed/refractory, about 15 treatment-naive and 17 to 18 IGHV unmutated. The samples contained around 250,000 productive templates on average. They also contained an average of roughly 90,000 productive rearrangements.

Sequenced by immunoSEQ multiplex PCR; TCRdb stores in-frame clones only, minus some. The repertoire includes a few thousand clones, roughly four fifths of them detected once, and roughly a fifth sits in the top ten. In germline, CDR1 is SGHRS, CDR2 YFSETQ. J lost 3 bases, V lost 2 bases, and 1 base had no gene match. The CDR3 spans 13 residues. The clonotype comes from a human donor with chronic lymphocytic leukemia. V is TRBV5-1 and J is TRBJ2-5; TRBD2 agrees at 7 bases. The input for sequencing was PBMCs, taken before ibrutinib treatment. The DNA for the CDR3 is TGCGCCAGCAGCTTTGGACTAGAAGAGACCCAGTACTTC. Amino acid sequence: CASSFGLEETQYF.